The following is a T cell receptor (beta chain) sequence with its context. Its antigen is not identified. Naive CD8 isolation took CD45RO-negative cells positively selected for CCR7 and excluded terminally differentiated effector memory CD45RA+ cells. The sample belongs to a study of shared clonotypes between healthy human individuals. About the study: Two female and a few male donors aged 18 to 49 were enrolled.

The germline V gene has CDR1 SGHTA and CDR2 FQGNSA. Trimming removed 5 bases at V and 3 bases at J, with 8 bases between. The CDR3 sequence is 12 residues long. Profiling relied on immunoSEQ multiplex PCR, and the TCRdb table lists in-frame clones only, not all of them. The profile shows approximately 590,000 clones, around 95% of them singletons. Study-level points and caveats: Limitation of the genetic and exposure-history diversity represented came from the few donors. Sorted-subset sequencing was shown by rarefaction to be incomplete despite large depth.

Sequenced material: naive CD8+ T cells sorted from blood. The chain joins TRBV7-2 to TRBJ2-7, with D unclear. The origin of this receptor is a woman in her twenties or thirties in good health. Here the CDR3 DNA reads TGTGCCAGCAGCCCGCCCGGCTACGAGCAGTACTTC. It encodes CASSPPGYEQYF.